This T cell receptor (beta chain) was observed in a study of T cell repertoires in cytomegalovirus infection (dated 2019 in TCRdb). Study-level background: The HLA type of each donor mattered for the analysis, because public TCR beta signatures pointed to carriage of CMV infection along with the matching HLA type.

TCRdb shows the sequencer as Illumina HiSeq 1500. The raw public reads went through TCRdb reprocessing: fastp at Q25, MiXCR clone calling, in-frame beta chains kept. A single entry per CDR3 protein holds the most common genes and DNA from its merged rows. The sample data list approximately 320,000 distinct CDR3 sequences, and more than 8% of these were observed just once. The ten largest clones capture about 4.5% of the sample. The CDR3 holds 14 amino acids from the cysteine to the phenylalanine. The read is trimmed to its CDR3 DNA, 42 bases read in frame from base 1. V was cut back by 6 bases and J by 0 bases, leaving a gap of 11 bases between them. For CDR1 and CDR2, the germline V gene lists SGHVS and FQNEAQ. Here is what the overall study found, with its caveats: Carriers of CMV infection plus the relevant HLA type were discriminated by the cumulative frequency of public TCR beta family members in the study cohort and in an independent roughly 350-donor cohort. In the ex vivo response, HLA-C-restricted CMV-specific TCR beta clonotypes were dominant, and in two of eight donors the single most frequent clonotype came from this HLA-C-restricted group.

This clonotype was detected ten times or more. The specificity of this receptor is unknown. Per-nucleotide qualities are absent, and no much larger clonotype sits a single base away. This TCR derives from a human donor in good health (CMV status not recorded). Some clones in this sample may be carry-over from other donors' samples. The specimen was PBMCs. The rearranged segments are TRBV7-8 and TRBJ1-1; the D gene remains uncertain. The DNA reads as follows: TGTGCCAGCAGTTTGTGGCCTATGAACACTGAAGCTTTCTTT. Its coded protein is CASSLWPMNTEAFF.